These 19 T cell receptor beta chains originate from one sample sequenced in a study of shared clonotypes between healthy human individuals. Sequencing was performed with immunoSEQ multiplex PCR; in TCRdb, only in-frame clones are kept and a portion is missing. The data show 2 million to 2.5 million clones, over 85% seen once. The sequenced sample consisted of naive CD4+ T cells from PBMCs. As for subset: CD45RA+ positively selected. The receptors were sampled from a man in his late teens or twenties in good health. Some clones in this sample may be carry-over from other donors' samples.

The rearrangement joins TRBV5-6 to TRBJ2-7; D ambiguous. From germline, CDR1 is SGHDT and CDR2 YYEEEE. V lost 3 bases, J lost 2 bases, and 21 bases lay in between. CDR3 length: 17 residues. CDR3 bases: TGTGCCAGCAGCTCCCCCCGTAGTTATGGCGGCCCCTACGAGCAGTACTTC. It yields the protein CASSSPRSYGGPYEQYF.

This clone was seen only once. The chain recombines TRBV7-9 with TRBJ2-3; 7 bases are a match to TRBD2. The V gene's germline CDR1 is SEHNR and CDR2 FQNEAQ (reference sequence). V trimming: 1 base; J trimming: 4 bases; junction bases outside the gene matches: 5. The length of the CDR3 is 15 residues. The CDR3 sequence is CASSLVSAGADTQYF. The CDR3 bases are TGTGCCAGCAGCTTAGTGTCGGCGGGAGCAGATACGCAGTATTTT.

A single count supports this clone. The sample holds other DNA sequences that translate to the same CDR3. CDR3 sequence (DNA): TGTGCCAGCAGCTTGGCGGACTATGGCTACACCTTC. This encodes CASSLADYGYTF. The V gene is TRBV5-6, the J gene TRBJ1-2; no clear D gene. Germline loops: CDR1 SGHDT, CDR2 YYEEEE. V dropped 0 bases and J dropped 3 bases, with 3 bases sitting between them. The CDR3 runs to 12 residues.

The rearrangement uses TRBV28 and TRBJ2-1, with D unresolved. The CDR3 totals 13 residues. V dropped 8 bases and J dropped 9 bases, with 17 bases sitting between them. Germline loops: CDR1 MDHEN, CDR2 SYDVKM. The chain's CDR3 is CASALLKGFEQFF. The CDR3 nucleotides are TGTGCCAGCGCGTTACTAAAGGGATTTGAGCAGTTCTTC. Using reference TRBV28 and TRBJ2-1 for the parts outside the CDR3, the full variable domain is DVKVTQSSRYLVKRTGEKVFLECVQDMDHENMFWYRQDPGLGLRLIYFSYDVKMKEKGDIPEGYSVSREKKERFSLILESASTNQTSMYLCASALLKGFEQFFGPGTRLTVL.

This chain uses TRBV18 with TRBJ1-4; no clear D. CDR1 and CDR2 from the germline V gene are KGHSH and LQKENI. The CDR3 sequence is 15 residues long. The V end lost 3 bases, the J end lost 0 bases, and 8 bases lay between the germline ends. CDR3 region: CASSPRSTTNEKLFF. The CDR3 coding sequence is TGTGCCAGCTCACCTCGCAGCACAACTAATGAAAAACTGTTTTTT. Complete variable domain (other parts from reference TRBV18 and TRBJ1-4): NAGVMQNPRHLVRRRGQEARLRCSPMKGHSHVYWYRQLPEEGLKFMVYLQKENIIDESGMPKERFSAEFPKEGPSILRIQQVVRGDSAAYFCASSPRSTTNEKLFFGSGTQLSVL.

The rearrangement links TRBV2 to TRBJ1-5; D unresolved. The CDR3 is 14 residues long. Trimming left V 2 bases short and J 3 bases short, with 8 bases between. Looked up from germline, CDR1 is SNHLY and CDR2 is FYNNEI. The CDR3: CASSERLDNQPQHF. CDR3 sequence (DNA): TGTGCCAGCAGTGAACGGCTGGACAATCAGCCCCAGCATTTT.

The J gene is TRBJ1-3, the V gene TRBV12-5; D not certain. Deletions cut 0 bases from V and 2 bases from J, with 8 bases between. CDR1 and CDR2 from the germline V gene are LGHNT and FRNRAP. This CDR3 has 15 amino acids. The CDR3 is CASGLVRAAGNTIYF. In DNA, the CDR3 is TGTGCTAGTGGTTTGGTACGGGCAGCTGGAAACACCATATATTTT. Complete variable domain (other parts from reference TRBV12-5 and TRBJ1-3): DARVTQTPRHKVTEMGQEVTMRCQPILGHNTVFWYRQTMMQGLELLAYFRNRAPLDDSGMPKDRFSAEMPDATLATLKIQPSEPRDSAVYFCASGLVRAAGNTIYFGEGSWLTVV.

This CDR3 reads CAWSGPQVTDTQYF. In DNA form, the CDR3 reads TGTGCCTGGAGCGGACCACAGGTCACAGATACGCAGTATTTT. The chain uses TRBV30 and TRBJ2-3, with D maybe TRBD1 (5 bases). Germline lookup yields CDR1 GTSNPN and CDR2 SVGIG (reference sequence). V shed 3 bases and J shed 2 bases, with 12 bases lying between them. CDR3 length equals 14 residues.

The J gene is TRBJ2-4, the V gene TRBV5-1; the D gene is possibly TRBD1 (6 bases). Germline loops: CDR1 SGHRS, CDR2 YFSETQ. This CDR3 is built from 16 residues. V dropped 4 bases and J dropped 0 bases, with 14 bases sitting between them. For the CDR3, the DNA is TGCGCCAGCAGCAACAGGGAGTTACTAGCCAAAAACATTCAGTACTTC. Translating it yields CASSNRELLAKNIQYF. The variable domain in full, with the rest retrieved from reference TRBV5-1 and TRBJ2-4, is KAGVTQTPRYLIKTRGQQVTLSCSPISGHRSVSWYQQTPGQGLQFLFEYFSETQRNKGNFPGRFSGRQFSNSRSEMNVSTLELGDSALYLCASSNRELLAKNIQYFGAGTRLSVL.

The chain couples TRBV9 to TRBJ1-3; D unresolved. CDR3 length equals 14 residues. Trimming left V 6 bases short and J 1 base short, with 11 bases between. CDR1 is SGDLS and CDR2 is YYNGEE in the germline V gene. Here the CDR3 DNA reads TGTGCCAGCACCCTTGACCCGTCTGGAAACACCATATATTTT. It translates to CASTLDPSGNTIYF.

The genes are TRBV18 and TRBJ1-1, with D unresolved. Trimming shortened V by 2 bases and J by 3 bases, and 22 bases separated the two germline ends. The CDR3 runs 18 residues. Germline CDR1 reads KGHSH; CDR2 reads LQKENI. CDR3 region: CASSPSTLSALSHTEAFF. CDR3 nucleotides: TGTGCCAGCTCACCATCGACCCTTTCTGCCCTATCGCACACTGAAGCTTTCTTT. Together with reference TRBV18 and TRBJ1-1, the CDR3 gives the full variable domain: NAGVMQNPRHLVRRRGQEARLRCSPMKGHSHVYWYRQLPEEGLKFMVYLQKENIIDESGMPKERFSAEFPKEGPSILRIQQVVRGDSAAYFCASSPSTLSALSHTEAFFGQGTRLTVV.

This clone came up once. The rearrangement uses TRBV20-1 and TRBJ2-3; no clear D. The CDR3 has 11 amino acids. The V end lost 4 bases, the J end lost 8 bases, and 10 bases lay between the germline ends. The V gene's germline CDR1 is DFQATT and CDR2 SNEGSKA (reference sequence). The CDR3 DNA reads TGCAGTGCTAAGGACGTTCGTACGCAGTATTTT. Amino acids: CSAKDVRTQYF.

The rearrangement uses TRBV18 and TRBJ1-5; 9 bases are a match to TRBD1. The germline V gene encodes CDR1 KGHSH and CDR2 LQKENI. The CDR3 is 15 residues long. V trimming: 2 bases; J trimming: 7 bases; junction bases outside the gene matches: 6. This CDR3 is CASSPVPGQGQPQHF. The CDR3 coding sequence is TGTGCCAGCTCACCAGTCCCGGGACAGGGACAGCCCCAGCATTTT.

V is TRBV7-3 and J is TRBJ2-3; 9 nucleotides line up with TRBD2. CDR1 is SGHTA and CDR2 is FQGTGA in the germline V gene. Trimming cost V 2 bases and J 6 bases; bases outside gene matches: 9. The CDR3 runs 16 residues. CDR3 protein: CASSLGVQRGADTQYF. As DNA, the CDR3 is TGTGCCAGCAGCTTAGGGGTGCAGCGGGGGGCTGATACGCAGTATTTT.

This chain joins TRBV4-2 and TRBJ1-5; D is uncertain. The CDR3 contains 13 residues. The V end was cut by 0 bases, the J end by 3 bases, with 3 bases between. Germline CDR1 LGHNA, CDR2 YNFKEQ. CDR3 sequence: CASSQDNNQPQHF. CDR3 nucleotides: TGTGCCAGCAGCCAAGACAACAATCAGCCCCAGCATTTT.

The chain links TRBV10-3 to TRBJ1-5; D ambiguous. The V gene's germline CDR1 is ENHRY and CDR2 SYGVKD. This CDR3 has 14 amino acids. The V gene lost 4 bases and the J gene lost 2 bases, with 9 bases spanning the gap. In DNA form, the CDR3 reads TGTGCCATCAGTGCCGGGAGGGGCAATCAGCCCCAGCATTTT. Translated: CAISAGRGNQPQHF.

The chain carries TRBV19 and TRBJ1-2, with D uncertain. This CDR3 spans 12 amino acids. Trimming cost V 3 bases and J 6 bases, with 8 bases left between them. Germline V gene data show CDR1 as LNHDA and CDR2 as SQIVND (reference sequence). The CDR3 DNA sequence: TGTGCCAGTAGTATCTGGGGTGATGGCTACACCTTC. Translated, it gives CASSIWGDGYTF.

The chain carries TRBV7-3 and TRBJ2-4; 11 positions agree with TRBD2. Germline CDR1 and CDR2: SGHTA and FQGTGA. The CDR3 loop spans 15 amino acids. V dropped 0 bases and J dropped 7; count of bases not matched to a gene: 2. CDR3: CASSLTRTSGNIQYF. CDR3 nucleotides: TGTGCCAGCAGCTTAACACGGACTAGCGGGAACATTCAGTACTTC.

This clone was observed a single time. The chain is built from TRBV4-2 and TRBJ1-1; D gene uncertain. In germline, CDR1 is LGHNA, CDR2 YNFKEQ. The CDR3 loop spans 14 amino acids. The V gene lost 5 bases and the J gene lost 5 bases, with 15 bases spanning the gap. CDR3 DNA: TGTGCCAGCAGCAGTTGGTCTCGGAGGACTGAAGCTTTCTTT. Protein: CASSSWSRRTEAFF.